The T cell receptor (beta chain) under discussion was sequenced for a study of molecular identifiers for immune sequencing clone quantification (dated by TCRdb to between 2018 and 2020). Regarding the complete study: For a replicate experiment, the RNA from either approximately 20,000 or 98,000 naive CD8 T cells was divided into five aliquots, and four of those aliquots went on to sequencing. CD8 T cells were used in a methods study to benchmark molecular-identifier clustering-based TCR repertoire sequencing (MIDCIRS) and TCR RNA copy counting.

Library prep was done by PCR. The sequencer listed for this sample is Illumina MiSeq. Purification of total RNA was performed with the Qiagen AllPrep DNA/RNA kit. Before analysis, reads from multiple sequencing runs of one library were combined. The paper's data handling went like this. Reads were retained only if an exact TCR constant sequence was present, and the retained reads were trimmed to 150 nt and grouped according to their 12-nt molecular barcodes. Reads in each barcode group were sub-clustered using a 15% Levenshtein threshold, and a quality-weighted consensus sequence was built for each RNA molecule. Non-functional sequences were filtered out, along with any lower-count sequence sitting one edit away from another sequence. Based on a fit of two negative binomial distributions, barcode sub-clusters having less than 20% of the maximum read count were discarded. Clones were called with MiXCR by TCRdb after fastp trimmed the public reads at Q25, and only in-frame beta chains were retained. Rows with a matching CDR3 protein are joined into one entry that keeps the most common DNA and genes. These V and J calls are TCRdb output, not the study's own analysis. This sample comprises 40,000 to 45,000 distinct CDR3 sequences, around 18% of them detected only once. 7% to 9% of the sample goes to the ten largest clones.

General findings and caveats noted by the study authors: Modeling gave 3 to 3.5 recovered TCR RNA copies per cell versus around 10 by digital PCR, implying around 30% capture efficiency. Identical TCR molecules sharing a barcode could cause highly expanded clone sizes to be underestimated. When barcode sub-clustering was not used, chimeric consensus sequences inflated TCR diversity, with chimeras reaching as high as 47%. Spiked-in Jurkat TCR RNA equivalent to a single cell was reported to be detectable even among over 800,000 naive CD8 T cells. In CMV-specific effector cells, clones with more than 20 RNA copies contained over 98% of molecules, whereas in naive cells such clones contained under 1% of molecules.

Naive CD8 T cells were FACS-sorted as CD8+CD4-CCR7+CD45RA+ on a BD FACSAria II into RLT Plus buffer. To compare sensitivity, a portion of naive CD8 T cell RNA was divided equally between MIDCIRS and a Smart-seq2-style 5'RACE protocol. Enrichment of CD8 T cells was performed with RosetteSep CD8+ T Cell Enrichment Cocktail and Ficoll-Paque, after which ACK red cell lysis was carried out. This clonotype was recorded many times. Its specific antigen is unknown. No clone much larger than this one lies a single base away; base qualities are absent. Germline trimming: 2 bases from V, 5 bases from J; junction bases outside gene matches: 5. CDR1 and CDR2, looked up from the germline V gene, are MDHEN and SYDVKM. There are 15 amino acids in the CDR3, from cysteine to phenylalanine inclusive. Solely the CDR3 DNA is kept, with 45 bases framed from the first base.

The V and J segments used are TRBV28 and TRBJ2-3, with 9 central nucleotides matching TRBD1. Source material: naive CD8+ T cells from blood, with Jurkat cell RNA spiked in. In light of the paper, this sample's cell subset or site label describes: FACS-sorted CD8+CD4-CCR7+CD45RA+ naive T cells. The sequence derives from a human donor in good health. Some libraries in this study had Jurkat cell RNA spiked in. CDR3 region: CASSLGQGTGDTQYF. The DNA is TGTGCCAGCAGTTTAGGACAGGGGACTGGAGATACGCAGTATTTT.